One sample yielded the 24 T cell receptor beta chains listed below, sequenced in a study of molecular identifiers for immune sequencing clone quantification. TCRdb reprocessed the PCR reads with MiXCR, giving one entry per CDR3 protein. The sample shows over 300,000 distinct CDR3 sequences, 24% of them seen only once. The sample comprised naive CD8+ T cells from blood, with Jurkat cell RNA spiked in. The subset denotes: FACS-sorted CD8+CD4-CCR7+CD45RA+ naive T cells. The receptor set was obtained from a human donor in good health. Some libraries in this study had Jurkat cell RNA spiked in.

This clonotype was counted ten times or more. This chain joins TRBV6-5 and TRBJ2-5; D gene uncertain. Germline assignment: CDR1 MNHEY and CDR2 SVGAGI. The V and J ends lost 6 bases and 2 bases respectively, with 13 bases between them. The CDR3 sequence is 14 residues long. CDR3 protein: CASRVFTKQETQYF. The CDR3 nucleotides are TGTGCCAGCAGAGTTTTTACGAAGCAAGAGACCCAGTACTTC.

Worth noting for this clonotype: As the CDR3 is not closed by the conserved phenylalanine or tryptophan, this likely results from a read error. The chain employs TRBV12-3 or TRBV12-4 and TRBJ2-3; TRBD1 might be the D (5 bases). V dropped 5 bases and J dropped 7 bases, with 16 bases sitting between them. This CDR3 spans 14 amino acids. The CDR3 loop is CASSPRNKGHTQYL. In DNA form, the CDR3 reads TGTGCCAGCAGTCCCCGAAATAAGGGGCATACGCAGTATCTT.

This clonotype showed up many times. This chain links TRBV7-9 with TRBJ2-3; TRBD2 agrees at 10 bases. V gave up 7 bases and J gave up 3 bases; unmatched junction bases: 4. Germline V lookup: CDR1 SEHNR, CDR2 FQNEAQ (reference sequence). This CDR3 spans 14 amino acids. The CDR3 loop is CASTLAGVTDTQYF. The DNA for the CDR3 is TGTGCCAGCACCCTAGCGGGAGTGACAGATACGCAGTATTTT.

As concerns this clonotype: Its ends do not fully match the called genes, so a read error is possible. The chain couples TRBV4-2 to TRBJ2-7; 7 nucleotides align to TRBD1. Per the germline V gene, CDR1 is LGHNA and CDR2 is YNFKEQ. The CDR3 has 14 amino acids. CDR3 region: CASSETGTAYERYF. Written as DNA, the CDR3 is TGTGCCAGCAGCGAAACCGGGACAGCCTACGAGCGGTACTTC.

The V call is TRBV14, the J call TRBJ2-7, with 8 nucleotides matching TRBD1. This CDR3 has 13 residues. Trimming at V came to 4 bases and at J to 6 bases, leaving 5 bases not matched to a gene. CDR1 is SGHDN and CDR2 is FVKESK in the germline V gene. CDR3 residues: CASSLRGLSEQYF. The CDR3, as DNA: TGTGCCAGCAGCCTCAGGGGGCTCTCCGAGCAGTACTTC.

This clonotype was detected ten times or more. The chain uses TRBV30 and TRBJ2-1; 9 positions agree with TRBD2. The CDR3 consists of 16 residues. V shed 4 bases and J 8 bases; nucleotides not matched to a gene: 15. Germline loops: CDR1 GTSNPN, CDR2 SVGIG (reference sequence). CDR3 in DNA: TGTGCCTGGAAGTTGCGGGAGGGCTTGTTTTCCCATGAGCAGTTCTTC. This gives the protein CAWKLREGLFSHEQFF.

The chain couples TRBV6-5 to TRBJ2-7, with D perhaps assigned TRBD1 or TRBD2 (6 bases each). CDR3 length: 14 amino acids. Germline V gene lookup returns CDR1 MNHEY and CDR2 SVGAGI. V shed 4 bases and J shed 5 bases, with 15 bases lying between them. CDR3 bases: TGTGCCAGCAGTTGGCGGAGGGCAGGGGACGAGCAGTACTTC. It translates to CASSWRRAGDEQYF.

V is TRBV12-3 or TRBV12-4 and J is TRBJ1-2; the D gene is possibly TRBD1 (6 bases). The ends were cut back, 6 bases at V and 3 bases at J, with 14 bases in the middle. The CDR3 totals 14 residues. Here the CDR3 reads CASRPTGKYYGYTF. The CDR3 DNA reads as TGTGCCAGCAGGCCCACAGGGAAATACTATGGCTACACCTTC.

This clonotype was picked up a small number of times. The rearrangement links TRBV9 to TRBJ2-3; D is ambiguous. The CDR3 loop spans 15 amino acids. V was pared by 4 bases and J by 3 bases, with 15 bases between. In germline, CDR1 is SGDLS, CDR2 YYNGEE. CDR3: CASSSHGAVTDTQYF. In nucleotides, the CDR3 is TGTGCCAGCAGCTCACATGGAGCCGTAACAGATACGCAGTATTTT.

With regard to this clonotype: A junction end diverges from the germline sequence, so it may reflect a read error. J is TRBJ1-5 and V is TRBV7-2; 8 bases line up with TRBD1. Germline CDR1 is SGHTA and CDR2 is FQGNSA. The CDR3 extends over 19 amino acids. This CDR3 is CAGSPNPLQGARGNQPQHF. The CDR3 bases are TGTGCCGGCAGCCCAAACCCGCTTCAGGGGGCTCGAGGCAATCAGCCCCAGCATTTT.

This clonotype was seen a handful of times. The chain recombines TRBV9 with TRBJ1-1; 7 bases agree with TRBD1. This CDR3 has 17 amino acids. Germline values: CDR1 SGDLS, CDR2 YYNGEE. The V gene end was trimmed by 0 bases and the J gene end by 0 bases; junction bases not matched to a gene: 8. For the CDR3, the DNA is TGTGCCAGCAGCGTAGTGCCGTGGGACAGTGTGAACACTGAAGCTTTCTTT. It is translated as CASSVVPWDSVNTEAFF.

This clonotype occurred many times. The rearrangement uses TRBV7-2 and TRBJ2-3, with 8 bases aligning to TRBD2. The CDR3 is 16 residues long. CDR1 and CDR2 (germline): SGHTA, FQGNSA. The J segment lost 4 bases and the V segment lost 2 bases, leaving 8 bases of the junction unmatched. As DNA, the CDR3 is TGTGCCAGCAGCTTACCCATAGCGGGGATGGCAGATACGCAGTATTTT. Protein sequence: CASSLPIAGMADTQYF.

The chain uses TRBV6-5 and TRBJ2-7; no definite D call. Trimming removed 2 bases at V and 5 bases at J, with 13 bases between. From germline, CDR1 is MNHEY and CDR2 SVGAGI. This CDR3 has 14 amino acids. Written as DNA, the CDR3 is TGTGCCAGCAGTTACATTACGAGGTACGACGAGCAGTACTTC. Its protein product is CASSYITRYDEQYF.

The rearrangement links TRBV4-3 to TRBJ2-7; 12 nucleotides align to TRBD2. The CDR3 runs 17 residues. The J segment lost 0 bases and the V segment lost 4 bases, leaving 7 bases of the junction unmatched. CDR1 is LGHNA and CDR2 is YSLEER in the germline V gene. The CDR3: CASSLELAGGSSYEQYF. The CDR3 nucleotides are TGCGCCAGCAGCCTGGAACTAGCGGGGGGCAGCTCCTACGAGCAGTACTTC.

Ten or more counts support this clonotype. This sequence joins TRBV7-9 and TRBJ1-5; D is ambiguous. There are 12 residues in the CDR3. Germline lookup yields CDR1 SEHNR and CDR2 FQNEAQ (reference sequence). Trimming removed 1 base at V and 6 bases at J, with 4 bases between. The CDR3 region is CASSLGSQPQHF. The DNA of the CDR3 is TGTGCCAGCAGCTTAGGGTCTCAGCCCCAGCATTTT.

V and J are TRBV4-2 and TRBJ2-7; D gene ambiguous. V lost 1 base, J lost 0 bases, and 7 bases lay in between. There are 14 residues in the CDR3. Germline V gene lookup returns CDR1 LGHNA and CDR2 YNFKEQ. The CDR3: CASSQVPPSYEQYF. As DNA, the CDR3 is TGTGCCAGCAGCCAAGTACCACCCTCCTACGAGCAGTACTTC.

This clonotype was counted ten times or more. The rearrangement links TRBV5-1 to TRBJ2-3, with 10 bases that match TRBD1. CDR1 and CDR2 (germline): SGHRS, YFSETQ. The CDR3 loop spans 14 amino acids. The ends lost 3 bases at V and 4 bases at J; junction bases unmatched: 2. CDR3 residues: CASSSGQGADTQYF. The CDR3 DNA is TGCGCCAGCAGCTCCGGACAGGGGGCAGATACGCAGTATTTT.

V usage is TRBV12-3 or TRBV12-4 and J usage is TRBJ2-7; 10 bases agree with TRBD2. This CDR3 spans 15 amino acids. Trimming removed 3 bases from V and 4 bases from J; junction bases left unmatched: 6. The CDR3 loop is CASSFGLAGVYEQYF. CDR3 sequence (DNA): TGTGCCAGCAGTTTCGGTCTAGCGGGAGTATACGAGCAGTACTTC.

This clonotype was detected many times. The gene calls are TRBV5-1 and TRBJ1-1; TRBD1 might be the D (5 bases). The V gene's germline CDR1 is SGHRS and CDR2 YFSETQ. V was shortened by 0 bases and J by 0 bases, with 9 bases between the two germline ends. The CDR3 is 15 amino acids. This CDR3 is CASSLERGLNTEAFF. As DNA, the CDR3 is TGCGCCAGCAGCTTGGAGAGGGGATTGAACACTGAAGCTTTCTTT.

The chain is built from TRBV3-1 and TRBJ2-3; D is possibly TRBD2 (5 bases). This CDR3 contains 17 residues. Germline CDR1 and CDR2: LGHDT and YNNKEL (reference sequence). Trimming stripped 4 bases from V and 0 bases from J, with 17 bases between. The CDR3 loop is CASSPYPLPGSTDTQYF. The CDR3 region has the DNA TGTGCCAGCAGCCCCTACCCCCTCCCGGGAAGCACAGATACGCAGTATTTT.

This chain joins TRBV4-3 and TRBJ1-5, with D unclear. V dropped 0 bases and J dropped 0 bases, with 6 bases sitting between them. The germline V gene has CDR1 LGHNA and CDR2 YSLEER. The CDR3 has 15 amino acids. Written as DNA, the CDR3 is TGCGCCAGCAGCCAAGATCGCATTAGCAATCAGCCCCAGCATTTT. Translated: CASSQDRISNQPQHF.

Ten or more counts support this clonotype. The DNA of the CDR3 is TGTGCCAGTATTGCCGGACTGACCGGGGAGCTGTTTTTT. Translation: CASIAGLTGELFF. This chain joins TRBV19 and TRBJ2-2, with a weak D call TRBD2 (5 bases). Germline V gene sequence: CDR1 LNHDA, CDR2 SQIVND (reference sequence). The CDR3 runs 13 residues. Trimming shortened V by 7 bases and J by 5 bases, and 11 bases separated the two germline ends. The whole variable domain, remainder taken from reference TRBV19 and TRBJ2-2, is DGGITQSPKYLFRKEGQNVTLSCEQNLNHDAMYWYRQDPGQGLRLIYYSQIVNDFQKGDIAEGYSVSREKKESFPLTVTSAQKNPTAFYLCASIAGLTGELFFGEGSRLTVL.

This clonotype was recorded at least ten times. DNA for the CDR3: TGCAGTGCTAGGTCACTACGACAGAATGAGCAGTTCTTC. This codes for CSARSLRQNEQFF. The V and J genes are TRBV20-1 and TRBJ2-1; D might be TRBD1 (5 bases). V was pared by 3 bases and J by 7 bases, with 13 bases between. CDR3 length: 13 amino acids. CDR1 DFQATT and CDR2 SNEGSKA come from the germline V gene (reference sequence).

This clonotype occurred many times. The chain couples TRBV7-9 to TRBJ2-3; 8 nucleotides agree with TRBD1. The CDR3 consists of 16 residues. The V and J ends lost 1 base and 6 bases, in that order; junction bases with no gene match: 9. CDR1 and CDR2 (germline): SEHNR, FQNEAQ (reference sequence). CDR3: CASSLEGRQGADTQYF. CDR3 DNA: TGTGCCAGCAGCTTAGAGGGGCGCCAGGGGGCCGATACGCAGTATTTT.